This TCR beta chain was found in a study of persistence of HIV-infected CD4 T cells. On the study more broadly: Up to about 180 mL blood was drawn at multiple time points; a couple of donors had single-time leukapheresis. Study results and caveats: TCR analyses could not target the rare provirus-carrying CMV-responding cells. Compared with CD3/CD28-stimulated cells, CMV- and Gag-responding cells showed lower TCRbeta richness. TCR oligoclonality correlated with proviral oligoclonality in the same sorted populations.

Stimulation used 7.5 to 10 ug/mL lysate from CMV-infected fibroblasts. CD40L-negative CD69-negative CD45RO-high memory CD4+ T cells were sorted as populations depleted of antigen-responding cells. CDR3 length: 12 residues. Germline V gene data show CDR1 as LNHDA and CDR2 as SQIVND (reference sequence). Deletions cut 6 bases from V and 0 bases from J, with 3 bases between. Comment on this clone: Its antigen is unknown.

The libraries were made with immunoSEQ version 4 in survey mode. Repertoires were generated with immunoSEQ multiplex PCR, while TCRdb's copy carries only in-frame clones and drops some. This sample has 30,000 or so clones, with roughly 80% found just once. This specimen consisted of CD4+ T cells sorted from PBMCs after approximately 19-hour stimulation, obtained from a patient who received antiretroviral therapy. The receptor comes from an adult man with HIV who was CMV-seropositive. V is TRBV19 and J is TRBJ1-5; no clear D gene. Here the CDR3 reads CASRSSNQPQHF. The CDR3 bases are TGTGCCAGTAGGTCTAGCAATCAGCCCCAGCATTTT.